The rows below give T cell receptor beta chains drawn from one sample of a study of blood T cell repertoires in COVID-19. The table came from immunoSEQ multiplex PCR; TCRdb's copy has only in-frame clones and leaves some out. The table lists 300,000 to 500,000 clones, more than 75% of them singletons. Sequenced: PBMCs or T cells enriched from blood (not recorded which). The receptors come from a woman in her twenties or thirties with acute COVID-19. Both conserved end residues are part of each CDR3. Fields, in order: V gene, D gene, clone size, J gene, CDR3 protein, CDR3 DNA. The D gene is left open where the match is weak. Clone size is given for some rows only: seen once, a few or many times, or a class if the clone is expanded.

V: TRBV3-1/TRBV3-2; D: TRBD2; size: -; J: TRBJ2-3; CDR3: CASTRRTSGERNTQYF; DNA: TGTGCCAGCACCCGAAGGACTAGCGGGGAGAGGAATACGCAGTATTTT
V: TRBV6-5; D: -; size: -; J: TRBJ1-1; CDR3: CASIWRGGMNTEAFF; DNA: TGTGCCAGCATTTGGAGGGGGGGGATGAACACTGAAGCTTTCTTT
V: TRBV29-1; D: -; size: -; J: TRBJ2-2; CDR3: CSADSLGELFF; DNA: TGCAGCGCGGACAGCCTCGGGGAGCTGTTTTTT
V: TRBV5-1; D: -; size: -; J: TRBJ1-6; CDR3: CASSLDSPDQGSPLHF; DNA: TGCGCCAGCAGCTTGGATTCACCTGACCAGGGTTCACCCCTCCACTTT
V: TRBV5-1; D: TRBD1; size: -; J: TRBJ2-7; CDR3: CASSGDRSYEQYF; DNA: TGCGCCAGCAGCGGGGACAGAAGCTACGAGCAGTACTTC
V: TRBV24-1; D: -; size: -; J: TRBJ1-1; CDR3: CATSDSSSGDTEAFF; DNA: TGTGCCACCAGTGATTCCTCCTCGGGAGACACTGAAGCTTTCTTT
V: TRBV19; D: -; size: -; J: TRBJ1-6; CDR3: CASTEQYGNSPLHF; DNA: TGTGCCAGTACGGAGCAGTACGGGAATTCACCCCTCCACTTT
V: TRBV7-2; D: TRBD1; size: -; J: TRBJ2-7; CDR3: CASSLTGTGIEQYF; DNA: TGTGCCAGCAGCCTGACCGGGACAGGTATCGAGCAGTACTTC
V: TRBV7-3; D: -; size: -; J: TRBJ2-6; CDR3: CASAHEGANVLTF; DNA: TGTGCCAGCGCCCATGAGGGGGCCAACGTCCTGACTTTC
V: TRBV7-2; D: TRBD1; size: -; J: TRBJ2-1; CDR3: CASSEDRGLDEQFF; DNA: TGTGCCAGCAGCGAAGACAGGGGGCTGGATGAGCAGTTCTTC
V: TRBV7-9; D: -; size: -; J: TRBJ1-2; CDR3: CASSPQRGRPYGYTF; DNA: TGTGCCAGCAGCCCCCAAAGGGGGAGACCGTATGGCTACACCTTC
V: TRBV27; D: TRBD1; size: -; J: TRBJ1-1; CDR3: CASSFATTGGNTEAFF; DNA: TGTGCCAGCAGTTTCGCTACCACAGGGGGGAACACTGAAGCTTTCTTT
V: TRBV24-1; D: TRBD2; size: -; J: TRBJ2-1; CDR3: CATSDAPGLAGATSYNEQFF; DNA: TGTGCCACCAGTGATGCACCGGGACTAGCGGGGGCGACCTCCTACAATGAGCAGTTCTTC
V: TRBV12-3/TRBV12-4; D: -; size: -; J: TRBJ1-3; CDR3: CASTTGNGNTIYF; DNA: TGTGCCAGTACAACAGGGAACGGTAACACCATATATTTT
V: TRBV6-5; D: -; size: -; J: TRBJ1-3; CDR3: CASSRVLDGNTIYF; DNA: TGTGCCAGCAGTCGGGTTCTTGATGGAAACACCATATATTTT
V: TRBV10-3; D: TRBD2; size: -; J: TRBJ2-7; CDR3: CASSGSYEQYF; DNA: TGTGCCAGCAGCGGGAGTTACGAGCAGTACTTC
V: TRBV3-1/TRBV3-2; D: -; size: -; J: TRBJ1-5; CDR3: CASSQDPYSAGPQHF; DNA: TGTGCCAGCAGCCAAGATCCCTACAGTGCGGGGCCCCAGCATTTT
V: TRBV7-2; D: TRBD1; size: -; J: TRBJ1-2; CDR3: CASSTQGAQHGYTF; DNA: TGTGCCAGCAGCACACAGGGGGCGCAACATGGCTACACCTTC
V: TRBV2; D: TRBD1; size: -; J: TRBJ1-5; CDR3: CASSEGQGFQPQHF; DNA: TGTGCCAGCAGTGAAGGACAGGGCTTTCAGCCCCAGCATTTT
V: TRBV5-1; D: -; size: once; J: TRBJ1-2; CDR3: CASSLNRDGYTF; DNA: TGCGCCAGCAGCTTAAACAGGGACGGCTACACCTTC